This T cell receptor (beta chain) originates from a study of T cell repertoires in cytomegalovirus infection. The overall study: Carrying CMV and the relevant HLA type showed in public TCR beta signatures. Findings of the study overall: Carriage of CMV together with the relevant HLA was identifiable through cumulative public TCR beta family frequency. HLA-C-restricted, CMV-specific TCR beta clonotypes were dominant ex vivo.

TCRdb passed the reads through MiXCR, listing each CDR3 protein once. In the table there are almost 550,000 distinct CDR3 sequences, approximately 17% of which are singletons. V was trimmed by 1 base and J by 5 bases, leaving 11 bases between them. This CDR3 is 14 amino acids long. The germline V gene encodes CDR1 SEHNR and CDR2 FQNEAQ (reference sequence). This clonotype has at least ten counts. Its target is unknown. The chain has TRBV7-9 and TRBJ2-5; perhaps TRBD2 as D (6 bases). The specimen sequenced was CD8+ T cells from PBMCs. The TCR sequence derives from a human donor in good health (CMV status not recorded). Some clones in this sample may be carry-over from other donors' samples. The CDR3 nucleotides are TGTGCCAGCAGCTTAGTAGGCGGGACCGAGACCCAGTACTTC. Amino acid sequence: CASSLVGGTETQYF.